Listed below are T cell receptor beta chains from one sample, sequenced in a study of early T cells in non-severe SARS-CoV-2 infection. TCRdb reprocessed the 5' RACE reads via MiXCR and lists one record per CDR3 protein. Altogether approximately 83,000 distinct CDR3 sequences are present, 11% to 15% being singletons, with the ten largest covering 11%. Sequencing was done on a sample of whole blood. The receptors originated from an adult who was a healthcare worker with PCR-confirmed SARS-CoV-2 infection or an uninfected control (not recorded which). Each CDR3 is given with its conserved first and last residue.

j_call: TRBJ2-7
v_call: TRBV28
cdr3_aa: CATDRDYEQYF

j_call: TRBJ2-7
v_call: TRBV20-1
cdr3_aa: CSVGGHSYEQYF

j_call: TRBJ2-1
v_call: TRBV7-3
cdr3_aa: CASSSRGGDQYNEQFF

j_call: TRBJ1-1
v_call: TRBV14
cdr3_aa: CASSFRAATSNTEAFF

j_call: TRBJ2-1
v_call: TRBV7-2
cdr3_aa: CASSRTSGGTNGEQFF

j_call: TRBJ2-1
v_call: TRBV14
cdr3_aa: CASSQVRDHPGNEQFF

j_call: TRBJ2-3
v_call: TRBV11-2
cdr3_aa: CASSLRTGGHLGTDTQYF

j_call: TRBJ2-7
v_call: TRBV5-6
cdr3_aa: CASSPGGGSYEQYF

j_call: TRBJ2-1
v_call: TRBV11-1
cdr3_aa: CASSQAGGPSEQFF

j_call: TRBJ2-4
v_call: TRBV10-3
cdr3_aa: CAISEAGRENIQYF

j_call: TRBJ2-3
v_call: TRBV10-2
cdr3_aa: CASSELGPGTDTQYF

j_call: TRBJ2-1
v_call: TRBV6-2/TRBV6-3
cdr3_aa: CASTQGGNEQFF

j_call: TRBJ2-1
v_call: TRBV29-1
cdr3_aa: CSASGTGKPDEQFF

j_call: TRBJ2-7
v_call: TRBV2
cdr3_aa: CATTPGAGAYEQYF

j_call: TRBJ2-7
v_call: TRBV12-3/TRBV12-4
cdr3_aa: CASRMAVSYEQYF